What follows are 20 T cell receptor beta chains derived from one specimen sequenced in a study of T cell responses to AZD1222 COVID-19 vaccine. The repertoire was sequenced with immunoSEQ multiplex PCR; TCRdb's copy has only in-frame clones and lacks some. Counted here are tens of thousands of clones, 65% to 85% occurring once; the ten biggest clones make up 15% to 20%. Material: peripheral blood, obtained 28 days after the second AZD1222 dose. Every receptor here comes from an adult who received the AZD1222 COVID-19 vaccine.

The rearrangement links TRBV7-6 to TRBJ1-4, with D possibly being TRBD1 (6 bases). V lost 1 base and J lost 5, with 8 bases in between. This CDR3 is built from 14 residues. Germline V gene lookup returns CDR1 SGHVS and CDR2 FNYEAQ. DNA for the CDR3: TGTGCCAGCAGCTTAGGGGGGGCGAATGAAAAACTGTTTTTT. Translating gives CASSLGGANEKLFF.

The chain is built from TRBV6-7 and TRBJ2-7; D is possibly TRBD1 or TRBD2 (5 bases each). TRBV6-7 counts as an open reading frame of uncertain function. The CDR3 is 17 amino acids. V was shortened by 2 bases and J by 2 bases, with 19 bases between the two germline ends. This chain's CDR3 is CASSYELPGPNPYEQYF. CDR3 DNA sequence: TGTGCCAGCAGTTACGAACTACCGGGACCGAATCCCTACGAGCAGTACTTC.

This chain links TRBV5-8 with TRBJ2-4; D is unclear. This CDR3 is 14 amino acids long. Trimming removed 4 bases at V and 6 bases at J, with 14 bases between. CDR1 is SGHTS and CDR2 is YDEGEE in the germline V gene. CDR3 sequence: CASSPTSAVNIQYF. The CDR3 coding sequence is TGTGCCAGCAGCCCGACTTCGGCGGTAAACATTCAGTACTTC.

The CDR3 here is CASSPLTGAEAFF. The DNA for the CDR3 is TGTGCCAGCAGCCCCTTGACGGGAGCAGAAGCTTTCTTT. This chain connects TRBV5-5 to TRBJ1-1; no firm D call. Per germline, CDR1 SGHKS and CDR2 YYEKEE (reference sequence). Trimming removed 4 bases from V and 8 bases from J, with 15 bases in between. The CDR3 has 13 amino acids.

The chain carries TRBV27 and TRBJ2-7, with 7 positions matching TRBD1. The germline V gene has CDR1 MNHEY and CDR2 SMNVEV (reference sequence). The V segment lost 8 bases and the J segment 3 bases; nucleotides outside the gene matches: 1. The CDR3 totals 11 residues. The CDR3 DNA sequence: TGTGCCAGCGGGACAGTCTACGAGCAGTACTTC. Translated: CASGTVYEQYF.

The V call is TRBV5-1, the J call TRBJ2-5; D remains ambiguous. Deletions cut 0 bases from V and 14 bases from J, with 17 bases between. This CDR3 contains 13 residues. Germline CDR1 reads SGHRS; CDR2 reads YFSETQ. This CDR3 is CASSLASEVGPYF. DNA for the CDR3: TGCGCCAGCAGCTTGGCCAGTGAGGTGGGTCCCTACTTC.

This chain joins TRBV7-2 and TRBJ2-3; the match to TRBD2 covers 12 bases. This CDR3 comprises 16 residues. Looked up from germline, CDR1 is SGHTA and CDR2 is FQGNSA. With V trimmed by 4 bases and J by 5 bases, 7 bases remained unmatched. CDR3 nucleotides: TGTGCCAGCAGCTCCTGGACTAGCGGGGTAGGAGATACGCAGTATTTT. It codes for CASSSWTSGVGDTQYF. The variable domain in full, completed from reference TRBV7-2 and TRBJ2-3, reads GAGVSQSPSNKVTEKGKDVELRCDPISGHTALYWYRQSLGQGLEFLIYFQGNSAPDKSGLPSDRFSAERTGGSVSTLTIQRTQQEDSAVYLCASSSWTSGVGDTQYFGPGTRLTVL.

In nucleotides, the CDR3 is TGTGCCAGCAGCTTTGGGACAGGGTCTCAGCCCCAGCATTTT. Residues: CASSFGTGSQPQHF. The rearrangement uses TRBV7-9 and TRBJ1-5; 9 bases line up with TRBD1. Germline CDR1 is SEHNR and CDR2 is FQNEAQ (reference sequence). J lost 6 bases, V lost 3 bases, and 3 bases had no gene match. The CDR3 runs to 14 residues.

This clone was counted once. A read error may produce the germline difference seen at one junction end. The chain recombines TRBV13 with TRBJ2-7, with 9 bases fitting TRBD2. This CDR3 comprises 15 residues. The germline V gene has CDR1 PRHDT and CDR2 FYEKMQ (reference sequence). CDR3 amino acids: CASSSKRGAPYERYF. Here the CDR3 DNA reads TGTGCCAGCAGCTCTAAGCGGGGGGCCCCCTACGAGCGGTACTTC.

J is TRBJ2-5 and V is TRBV5-1, with unresolved D. Germline-derived CDR1 and CDR2 are SGHRS and YFSETQ. V lost 1 base and J lost 3, with 7 bases in between. This CDR3 spans 13 amino acids. CDR3 nucleotide sequence: TGCGCCAGCAGCTTGAAGTCTGAAGAGACCCAGTACTTC. Its protein is CASSLKSEETQYF.

This chain uses TRBV15 with TRBJ2-5; 9 nucleotides align to TRBD2. The CDR3 loop spans 16 amino acids. V shed 1 base, J shed 4 bases, and the junction held 7 bases outside the gene matches. The V gene's germline CDR1 is LNHNV and CDR2 YYDKDF (reference sequence). The CDR3 loop is CATSRAGNSGGETQYF. The CDR3 region has the DNA TGTGCCACCAGCAGAGCCGGGAATAGCGGGGGAGAGACCCAGTACTTC. Together with reference TRBV15 and TRBJ2-5, the CDR3 gives the full variable domain: DAMVIQNPRYQVTQFGKPVTLSCSQTLNHNVMYWYQQKSSQAPKLLFHYYDKDFNNEADTPDNFQSRRPNTSFCFLDIRSPGLGDTAMYLCATSRAGNSGGETQYFGPGTRLLVL.

The genes are TRBV5-1 and TRBJ2-1; 8 nucleotides agree with TRBD1. The length of the CDR3 is 14 residues. The ends lost 4 bases at V and 7 bases at J; junction bases unmatched: 7. Germline V gene lookup returns CDR1 SGHRS and CDR2 YFSETQ. CDR3 DNA sequence: TGCGCCAGCAGCCTGCCGGGACAGGCTAATGAGCAGTTCTTC. Protein sequence: CASSLPGQANEQFF. Combining the CDR3 with reference TRBV5-1 and TRBJ2-1 gives the whole variable domain KAGVTQTPRYLIKTRGQQVTLSCSPISGHRSVSWYQQTPGQGLQFLFEYFSETQRNKGNFPGRFSGRQFSNSRSEMNVSTLELGDSALYLCASSLPGQANEQFFGPGTRLTVL.

J is TRBJ1-6 and V is TRBV6-1; D possibly corresponds to TRBD1 (6 bases). The germline V gene has CDR1 MNHNS and CDR2 SASEGT. Trimming removed 1 base at V and 7 bases at J, with 11 bases between. The CDR3 covers 15 residues. The CDR3 DNA follows: TGTGCCAGCAGTGAAGGGACAGCTCTAAATTCACCCCTCCACTTT. Its protein is CASSEGTALNSPLHF.

This rearrangement joins TRBV15 to TRBJ1-4; the D is unclear. This CDR3 is 14 amino acids long. CDR1 and CDR2 (germline): LNHNV, YYDKDF (reference sequence). CDR3 protein: CGTKADSVNEKLFF. CDR3 nucleotide sequence: TGTGGCACAAAGGCAGACTCTGTAAATGAAAAACTGTTTTTT.

The chain joins TRBV5-3 to TRBJ2-2, with D unclear. TRBV5-3 is labeled an ORF, and its function is uncertain. CDR3 size: 15 residues. The V gene lost 0 bases and the J gene lost 6 bases, with 12 bases spanning the gap. The CDR3 loop reads CARSLVQVFPGELFF. For the CDR3, the DNA is TGTGCCAGAAGCTTGGTTCAGGTCTTCCCCGGGGAGCTGTTTTTT.

CDR3 DNA sequence: TGTGCCAGCAGCGTAGGTGGGGCGGGGAGTTCACCCCTCCACTTT. This codes for CASSVGGAGSSPLHF. The chain carries TRBV9 and TRBJ1-6, with a tentative D call TRBD1 (5 bases). The CDR3 extends over 15 amino acids. Trimming shortened V by 0 bases and J by 9 bases, and 13 bases separated the two germline ends. Germline V gives CDR1 SGDLS, CDR2 YYNGEE.

This clone occurred a few times. The V call is TRBV9, the J call TRBJ1-2; the match to TRBD1 covers 7 bases. The CDR3 is 15 amino acids. Germline CDR1 and CDR2: SGDLS and YYNGEE. Trimming removed 4 bases from V and 8 bases from J; junction bases left unmatched: 14. CDR3 sequence: CASSLGTEWMGGYTF. The CDR3 nucleotides are TGTGCCAGCAGCCTCGGGACAGAATGGATGGGCGGCTACACCTTC.

The rearrangement links TRBV29-1 to TRBJ2-1; 11 nucleotides agree with TRBD1. The CDR3 is made up of 14 amino acids. The V and J ends lost 6 bases and 5 bases, in that order; junction bases with no gene match: 6. Germline lookup yields CDR1 SQVTM and CDR2 ANQGSEA. Here the CDR3 reads CSVGRTGGHNEQFF. In DNA, the CDR3 is TGCAGCGTGGGGCGGACAGGGGGCCACAATGAGCAGTTCTTC.

The chain is built from TRBV5-1 and TRBJ1-2; D unresolved. The V gene lost 1 base and the J gene lost 0 bases, with 10 bases spanning the gap. The germline V gene encodes CDR1 SGHRS and CDR2 YFSETQ. The CDR3 has 15 amino acids. The CDR3 coding sequence is TGCGCCAGCAGCTTGAGGGCAGACACTAACTATGGCTACACCTTC. Its translation: CASSLRADTNYGYTF.

This rearrangement joins TRBV28 to TRBJ2-1, with TRBD1 matching 7 bases. Looked up from germline, CDR1 is MDHEN and CDR2 is SYDVKM. CDR3 length: 14 amino acids. The J segment lost 12 bases and the V segment lost 5 bases, leaving 13 bases of the junction unmatched. CDR3 in DNA: TGTGCCAGCAGTCCATTAACAGGGGCGCGAGGGCAGTTCTTC. Protein product: CASSPLTGARGQFF.